What follows describes a single TCR beta chain. Its matching antigen is unknown. Given a much more abundant clone one base away, this may be a read error. This record belongs to a study of blood T cells in healthy people across ages. Through a sample-barcoded 5' primer and a J-beta primer mix, a second PCR was run for roughly 7 to 12 cycles. TCRdb re-called the 5' RACE reads through MiXCR, storing one row per CDR3 protein. The sample consists of over 550,000 distinct CDR3 sequences, about 30% of them appearing once. Study-wide points: Observed TCR beta diversity per million T cells went down as age went up. This fall followed a roughly linear course with age. CMV status of donors was unknown, possibly confounding expanded clonotype changes.

Input material: blood. The sequence came from a woman aged 80 or over in good health.

CDR3 sequence: CASSPAGAGTYEQYF. The DNA of the CDR3 is TGCGCCAGCAGCCCCGCCGGGGCAGGGACCTACGAGCAGTACTTC. The chain has TRBV5-1 and TRBJ2-7, with D perhaps TRBD1 or TRBD2 (5 bases each). The CDR3 loop spans 15 amino acids. V lost 4 bases to trimming and J lost 2 bases, with 16 bases between them. Germline V CDR1 and CDR2: SGHRS, YFSETQ. The full variable domain, its missing parts supplied by reference TRBV5-1 and TRBJ2-7, is KAGVTQTPRYLIKTRGQQVTLSCSPISGHRSVSWYQQTPGQGLQFLFEYFSETQRNKGNFPGRFSGRQFSNSRSEMNVSTLELGDSALYLCASSPAGAGTYEQYFGPGTRLTVT.